This T cell receptor beta chain was found in a study of blood T cell repertoires in COVID-19. Study information: The origin of the acute and convalescent COVID-19 samples was the United States, Italy and Spain.

In the original workflow: Amplification of reference gene primers provided the estimated nucleated cell counts. Only in-frame clones appear in the TCRdb table, and some are missing; sequencing was by immunoSEQ multiplex PCR. V, J and clone size derive from that table, while D and trimming were established from the DNA sequence. The sample carries 270,000 or so clones, approximately 91% recorded once. Participants, about 18 to 90 years old, spanned more than 20 US areas. Cohort assignment relied on participant-reported clinical history. V shed 5 bases and J 4 bases; nucleotides not matched to a gene: 4. This CDR3 is 12 amino acids long. Germline values: CDR1 SQVTM, CDR2 ANQGSEA.

Material: PBMCs or T cells enriched from blood (not recorded which). This chain uses TRBV29-1 with TRBJ1-1; 7 bases align to TRBD1. The origin of this receptor is a woman aged 40 to 55 with acute COVID-19. CDR3 bases: TGCAGCGTTCTACAGGGGAGCACTGAAGCTTTCTTT. This codes for CSVLQGSTEAFF.